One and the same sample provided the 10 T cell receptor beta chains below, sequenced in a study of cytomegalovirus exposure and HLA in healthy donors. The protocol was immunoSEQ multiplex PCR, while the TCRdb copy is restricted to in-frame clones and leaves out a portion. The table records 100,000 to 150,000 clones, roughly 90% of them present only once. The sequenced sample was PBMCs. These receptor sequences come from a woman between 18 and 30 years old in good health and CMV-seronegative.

The CDR3 bases are TGTGCCAGCAGTCCCATACTGGACAGGGGGCGACAAGAGACCCAGTACTTC. Translated: CASSPILDRGRQETQYF. The chain links TRBV27 to TRBJ2-5, with TRBD1 matching over 11 bases. Trimming cost V 5 bases and J 2 bases; bases outside gene matches: 10. The CDR3 loop spans 17 amino acids. Looked up from germline, CDR1 is MNHEY and CDR2 is SMNVEV (reference sequence).

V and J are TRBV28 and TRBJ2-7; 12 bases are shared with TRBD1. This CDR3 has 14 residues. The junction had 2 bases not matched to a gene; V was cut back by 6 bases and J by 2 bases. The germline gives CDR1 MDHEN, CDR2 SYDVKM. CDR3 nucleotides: TGTGCCAGCAGGGGACAGGGGGCTCCCTACGAGCAGTACTTC. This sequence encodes CASRGQGAPYEQYF.

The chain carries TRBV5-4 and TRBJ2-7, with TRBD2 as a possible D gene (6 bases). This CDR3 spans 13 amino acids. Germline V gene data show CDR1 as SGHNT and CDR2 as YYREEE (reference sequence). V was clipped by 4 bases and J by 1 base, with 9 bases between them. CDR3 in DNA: TGTGCCAGCAGCATTGCGGGGTCCTACGAGCAGTACTTC. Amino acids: CASSIAGSYEQYF.

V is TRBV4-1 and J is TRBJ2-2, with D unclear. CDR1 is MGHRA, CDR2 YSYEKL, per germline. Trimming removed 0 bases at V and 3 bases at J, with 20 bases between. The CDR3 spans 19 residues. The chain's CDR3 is CASSQDLMVWRKDTGELFF. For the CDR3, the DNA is TGCGCCAGCAGCCAAGATCTTATGGTTTGGCGGAAAGACACCGGGGAGCTGTTTTTT.

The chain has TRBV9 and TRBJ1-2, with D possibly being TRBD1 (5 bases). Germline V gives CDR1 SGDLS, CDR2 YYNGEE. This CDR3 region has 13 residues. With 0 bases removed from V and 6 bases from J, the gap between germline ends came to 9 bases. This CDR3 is CASSVGTGNGYTF. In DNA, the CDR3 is TGTGCCAGCAGCGTAGGAACAGGTAATGGCTACACCTTC.

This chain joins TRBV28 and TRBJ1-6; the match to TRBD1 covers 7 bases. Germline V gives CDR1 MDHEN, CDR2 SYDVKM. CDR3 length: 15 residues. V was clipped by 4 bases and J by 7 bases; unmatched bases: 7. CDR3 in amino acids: CASSSGMTGNSPLHF. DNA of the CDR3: TGTGCCAGCAGTTCAGGAATGACAGGGAATTCACCCCTCCACTTT.

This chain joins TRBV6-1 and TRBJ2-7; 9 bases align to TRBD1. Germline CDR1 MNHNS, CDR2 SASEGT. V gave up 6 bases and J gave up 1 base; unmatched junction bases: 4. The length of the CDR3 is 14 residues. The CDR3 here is CASRPGQGSYEQYF. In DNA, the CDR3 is TGTGCCAGCAGGCCGGGACAGGGTTCCTACGAGCAGTACTTC.

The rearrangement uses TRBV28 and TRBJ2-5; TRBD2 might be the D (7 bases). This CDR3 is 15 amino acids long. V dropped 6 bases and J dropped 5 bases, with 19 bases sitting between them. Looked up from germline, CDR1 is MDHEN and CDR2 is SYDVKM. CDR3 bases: TGTGCCAGCAGAGATACCAAAAAGGGGGGGGAGACCCAGTACTTC. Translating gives CASRDTKKGGETQYF.

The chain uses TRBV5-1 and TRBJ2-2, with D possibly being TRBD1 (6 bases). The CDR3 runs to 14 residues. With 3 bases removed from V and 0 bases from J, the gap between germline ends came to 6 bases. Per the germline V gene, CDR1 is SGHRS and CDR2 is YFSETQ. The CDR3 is CASSWTANTGELFF. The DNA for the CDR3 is TGCGCCAGCAGCTGGACAGCGAACACCGGGGAGCTGTTTTTT.

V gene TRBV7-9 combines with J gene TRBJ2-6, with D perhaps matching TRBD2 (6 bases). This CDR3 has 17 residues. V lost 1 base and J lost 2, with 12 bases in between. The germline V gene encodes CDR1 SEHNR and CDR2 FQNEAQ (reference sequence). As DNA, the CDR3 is TGTGCCAGCAGCTTAGAGGATGGAGGGACTGGGGCCAACGTCCTGACTTTC. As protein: CASSLEDGGTGANVLTF. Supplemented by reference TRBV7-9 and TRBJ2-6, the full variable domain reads DTGVSQNPRHKITKRGQNVTFRCDPISEHNRLYWYRQTLGQGPEFLTYFQNEAQLEKSRLLSDRFSAERPKGSFSTLEIQRTEQGDSAMYLCASSLEDGGTGANVLTFGAGSRLTVL.